What follows are 2 T cell receptor beta chains derived from one specimen sequenced in a study of shared clonotypes between healthy human individuals. TCRdb's copy holds only in-frame clones and misses some; the assay was immunoSEQ multiplex PCR. The repertoire includes approximately 2.1 million clones, more than 80% of them detected once, and 0.35% to 0.45% sits in the top ten. The sample was naive CD4+ T cells from PBMCs. Subset here: CD45RA+ positively selected. The origin of the receptors is a man between 18 and 29 years old in good health. Some clones in this sample may be carry-over from other donors' samples.

This rearrangement joins TRBV5-8 to TRBJ1-4; 9 bases are shared with TRBD1. Trimming at V came to 5 bases and at J to 4 bases, leaving 3 bases not matched to a gene. The CDR3 is 14 residues long. From germline, CDR1 is SGHTS and CDR2 YDEGEE. This CDR3 reads CASRPGQGNEKLFF. The CDR3 DNA is TGTGCCAGCAGACCGGGACAGGGTAATGAAAAACTGTTTTTT.

This rearrangement joins TRBV5-4 to TRBJ1-2; 9 bases align to TRBD1. The germline V gene has CDR1 SGHNT and CDR2 YYREEE (reference sequence). With V trimmed by 0 bases and J by 8 bases, 8 bases remained unmatched. This CDR3 is built from 15 residues. DNA for the CDR3: TGTGCCAGCAGCTTGGACCGGAGACAGGGGGAGGGCTACACCTTC. It specifies CASSLDRRQGEGYTF.